These 32 T cell receptor beta chains originate from one sample sequenced in a study of response to subunit inactivated influenza vaccine. MiXCR was run by TCRdb on the RT-PCR reads, yielding one entry per CDR3 protein. This repertoire shows about 610,000 distinct CDR3 sequences, roughly 15% found once; its top ten account for roughly 11%. The source material was PBMCs from blood, sampled roughly 12 days after vaccination. All receptors come from a man aged 45-60 years who received an inactivated influenza vaccine.

The CDR3 loop reads CASSRGVGSNYGYTF. For the CDR3, the DNA is TGTGCCAGCAGCCGAGGAGTGGGCTCTAACTATGGCTACACCTTC. J is TRBJ1-2 and V is TRBV5-6; D is ambiguous. V dropped 4 bases and J dropped 0 bases, with 13 bases sitting between them. In germline, CDR1 is SGHDT, CDR2 YYEEEE. This CDR3 region has 15 residues.

This clonotype was found a few times. V usage is TRBV7-2 and J usage is TRBJ1-6; the D gene is possibly TRBD1 (5 bases). Trimming left V 1 base short and J 6 bases short, with 10 bases between. The CDR3 has 15 residues. Germline V gene data show CDR1 as SGHTA and CDR2 as FQGNSA. The CDR3 coding sequence is TGTGCCAGCAGCTTAGTGCAGGGAACTAATTCACCCCTCCACTTT. Translation gives CASSLVQGTNSPLHF.

The CDR3 loop is CASHQGGGNQPQHF. As DNA, the CDR3 is TGTGCCAGCCACCAGGGCGGCGGCAATCAGCCCCAGCATTTT. The V call is TRBV6-2 or TRBV6-3, the J call TRBJ1-5, with D perhaps matching TRBD1 (5 bases). Trimming stripped 8 bases from V and 2 bases from J, with 13 bases between. CDR3 length equals 14 residues. CDR1 and CDR2 (germline): MNHEY, SVGEGT.

The rearrangement uses TRBV27 and TRBJ2-2; tentative D call: TRBD2 (5 bases). Germline-derived CDR1 and CDR2 are MNHEY and SMNVEV (reference sequence). The CDR3 sequence is 14 residues long. V dropped 4 bases and J dropped 5 bases, with 11 bases sitting between them. CDR3 sequence (DNA): TGTGCCAGCAGTTCGGGGAGATGGACCGGGGAGCTGTTTTTT. Residues: CASSSGRWTGELFF.

A few counts support this clonotype. The chain couples TRBV20-1 to TRBJ2-2; 7 bases fit TRBD2. Germline-derived CDR1 and CDR2 are DFQATT and SNEGSKA (reference sequence). The V gene end was trimmed by 6 bases and the J gene end by 2 bases; junction bases not matched to a gene: 15. The CDR3 contains 17 residues. CDR3 residues: CSARRPGLRINTGELFF. Written as DNA, the CDR3 is TGCAGTGCGAGAAGACCGGGACTACGGATCAACACCGGGGAGCTGTTTTTT.

The chain uses TRBV28 and TRBJ1-4; the D gene is possibly TRBD1 (6 bases). CDR1 is MDHEN, CDR2 SYDVKM, per germline. Trimming took off 6 bases at V and 10 bases at J, with 18 bases between the two ends. The CDR3 is 14 amino acids. The CDR3, as DNA: TGTGCCAGCAGCCCGGGGGCAGGGTTGAGAAAACTGTTTTTT. This gives the protein CASSPGAGLRKLFF. Full variable domain (missing parts from reference TRBV28 and TRBJ1-4): DVKVTQSSRYLVKRTGEKVFLECVQDMDHENMFWYRQDPGLGLRLIYFSYDVKMKEKGDIPEGYSVSREKKERFSLILESASTNQTSMYLCASSPGAGLRKLFFGSGTQLSVL.

The V and J genes are TRBV5-1 and TRBJ1-4; possibly TRBD1 for D (5 bases). Looked up from germline, CDR1 is SGHRS and CDR2 is YFSETQ. Trimming pared 0 bases from V and 2 bases from J, leaving 11 bases between. The CDR3 runs 16 residues. The CDR3 DNA is TGCGCCAGCAGCTTGGAAGGGGCGCGTACTAATGAAAAACTGTTTTTT. It specifies CASSLEGARTNEKLFF. The variable domain in full, completed from reference TRBV5-1 and TRBJ1-4, reads KAGVTQTPRYLIKTRGQQVTLSCSPISGHRSVSWYQQTPGQGLQFLFEYFSETQRNKGNFPGRFSGRQFSNSRSEMNVSTLELGDSALYLCASSLEGARTNEKLFFGSGTQLSVL.

This clonotype was observed a few times. J is TRBJ2-3 and V is TRBV3-1, with 9 positions matching TRBD1. CDR1 and CDR2 (germline): LGHDT, YNNKEL (reference sequence). V was clipped by 0 bases and J by 5 bases; unmatched bases: 6. The CDR3 runs to 16 residues. The CDR3: CASSQEGTGSEDTQYF. The CDR3 DNA reads TGTGCCAGCAGCCAAGAGGGGACAGGGTCGGAAGATACGCAGTATTTT.

This chain links TRBV6-5 with TRBJ1-2, with 12 bases matching TRBD1. Per germline, CDR1 MNHEY and CDR2 SVGAGI. V was pared by 0 bases and J by 8 bases, with 4 bases of the junction left unmatched. This CDR3 comprises 15 residues. CDR3 DNA sequence: TGTGCCAGCAGTTACTCGGGACAGGGGGCAGGAGGCTACACCTTC. Amino acid sequence: CASSYSGQGAGGYTF.

This clonotype has only a few counts. This chain joins TRBV11-2 and TRBJ1-1; 10 bases are shared with TRBD1. Trimming cost V 4 bases and J 6 bases; bases outside gene matches: 5. The CDR3 totals 14 residues. Germline CDR1 reads SGHAT; CDR2 reads FQNNGV. CDR3 coding DNA: TGTGCCAGCAGCTCTGGGGGGACAGGGGCTGAAGCTTTCTTT. Translated: CASSSGGTGAEAFF.

At least ten counts were recorded for this clonotype. The chain joins TRBV4-3 to TRBJ2-2, with D perhaps matching TRBD1 (10 bases). Between the trimmed V and J ends, which lost 4 bases and 5 bases, there was a span of 20 bases. This CDR3 spans 17 amino acids. In germline, CDR1 is LGHNA, CDR2 YSLEER. Here the CDR3 DNA reads TGCGCCAGCAGCCGACTAGCGGACAGGGGGTATACCGGGGAGCTGTTTTTT. It codes for CASSRLADRGYTGELFF.

This clonotype has a handful of counts. The chain has TRBV24-1 and TRBJ2-5, with 9 bases that match TRBD1. With 9 bases clipped from V and 1 base from J, the junction kept 8 bases outside the gene matches. In germline, CDR1 is KGHDR, CDR2 SFDVKD. The CDR3 is 15 amino acids. The CDR3 nucleotides are TGTGCCACCGGCACCGGGACAGGGATCCAAGAGACCCAGTACTTC. Protein product: CATGTGTGIQETQYF.

The chain has TRBV6-5 and TRBJ2-3; TRBD2 matches 12 bases. The junction had 6 bases not matched to a gene; V was cut back by 0 bases and J by 5 bases. The CDR3 runs 17 residues. CDR1 MNHEY and CDR2 SVGAGI come from the germline V gene. CDR3: CASSYSSSGRAKDTQYF. CDR3 DNA: TGTGCCAGCAGTTACTCATCTAGCGGGAGGGCAAAAGATACGCAGTATTTT.

In its sample, this clonotype was seen many times. The genes are TRBV12-3 or TRBV12-4 and TRBJ1-5; TRBD1 agrees at 11 bases. The CDR3 sequence is 15 residues long. With V trimmed by 5 bases and J by 6 bases, 6 bases remained unmatched. The CDR3 loop is CASSAQDRGLQPQHF. DNA of the CDR3: TGTGCCAGCAGTGCACAGGACAGGGGGCTTCAGCCCCAGCATTTT.

This clonotype was recorded many times. This sequence joins TRBV6-1 and TRBJ1-5, with D unresolved. Trimming removed 8 bases from V and 4 bases from J, with 15 bases in between. Germline V lookup: CDR1 MNHNS, CDR2 SASEGT. The CDR3 loop spans 14 amino acids. The CDR3 DNA sequence: TGTGCCAGCGGAATGGGCGGCGGAAATCAGCCCCAGCATTTT. It encodes CASGMGGGNQPQHF.

This clonotype turned up a few times. The rearrangement links TRBV20-1 to TRBJ2-5; D is possibly TRBD1 (5 bases). The CDR3 is made up of 14 amino acids. The germline V gene has CDR1 DFQATT and CDR2 SNEGSKA (reference sequence). CDR3 in DNA: TGCAGCGTCGCAGGGCTTCGCACCCAAGAGACCCAGTACTTC. Protein product: CSVAGLRTQETQYF.

This clonotype was counted ten times or more. The chain is built from TRBV28 and TRBJ2-7; 9 bases match TRBD2. The CDR3 consists of 14 residues. The J segment lost 6 bases and the V segment lost 3 bases, leaving 6 bases of the junction unmatched. CDR1 and CDR2 (germline): MDHEN, SYDVKM. This chain's CDR3 is CASSFLREGPEQYF. DNA for the CDR3: TGTGCCAGCAGTTTCTTGCGGGAGGGCCCCGAGCAGTACTTC. Variable domain in full (rest from reference TRBV28 and TRBJ2-7): DVKVTQSSRYLVKRTGEKVFLECVQDMDHENMFWYRQDPGLGLRLIYFSYDVKMKEKGDIPEGYSVSREKKERFSLILESASTNQTSMYLCASSFLREGPEQYFGPGTRLTVT.

Only a few counts were recorded for this clonotype. The CDR3 loop reads CASSLRQGANGYTF. DNA of the CDR3: TGTGCCAGCAGCCTACGACAGGGGGCAAATGGCTACACCTTC. V and J are TRBV7-9 and TRBJ1-2; 10 bases match TRBD1. The germline CDR1 and CDR2 sequences are SEHNR and FQNEAQ (reference sequence). V lost 5 bases, J lost 6 bases, and 6 bases stayed unmatched. This CDR3 region has 14 residues. Looking up the rest from reference TRBV7-9 and TRBJ1-2 gives the full variable domain: DTGVSQNPRHKITKRGQNVTFRCDPISEHNRLYWYRQTLGQGPEFLTYFQNEAQLEKSRLLSDRFSAERPKGSFSTLEIQRTEQGDSAMYLCASSLRQGANGYTFGSGTRLTVV.

The table lists this clonotype with a few counts. V and J are TRBV28 and TRBJ2-7, with 12 bases matching TRBD2. Germline lookup yields CDR1 MDHEN and CDR2 SYDVKM. The J segment lost 1 base and the V segment lost 3 bases, leaving 4 bases of the junction unmatched. The CDR3 is 16 residues long. Here the CDR3 reads CASSLVTSGGSYEQYF. Here the CDR3 DNA reads TGTGCCAGCAGTTTGGTTACTAGCGGGGGGTCCTACGAGCAGTACTTC. The full variable domain, in which reference TRBV28 and TRBJ2-7 provide the parts outside the CDR3, is DVKVTQSSRYLVKRTGEKVFLECVQDMDHENMFWYRQDPGLGLRLIYFSYDVKMKEKGDIPEGYSVSREKKERFSLILESASTNQTSMYLCASSLVTSGGSYEQYFGPGTRLTVT.

The table lists this clonotype with a few counts. In DNA, the CDR3 is TGTGCCAGCAGCTTAGAAGGGGGAGCCCAGTACTTC. It translates to CASSLEGGAQYF. The V and J genes are TRBV11-2 and TRBJ2-5; maybe TRBD1 (6 bases). V lost 0 bases, J lost 9 bases, and 8 bases lay in between. Germline lookup yields CDR1 SGHAT and CDR2 FQNNGV. This CDR3 is built from 12 residues.

V usage is TRBV7-9 and J usage is TRBJ2-5; 7 nucleotides line up with TRBD1. This CDR3 contains 16 residues. The germline V gene encodes CDR1 SEHNR and CDR2 FQNEAQ (reference sequence). Trimming removed 3 bases from V and 4 bases from J; junction bases left unmatched: 11. CDR3 bases: TGTGCCAGCAGCTTCGGTCGGGCAGGGGGTGGAGAGACCCAGTACTTC. This encodes CASSFGRAGGGETQYF.

V gene TRBV6-2 or TRBV6-3 combines with J gene TRBJ2-1; 9 nucleotides match TRBD2. The ends lost 0 bases at V and 15 bases at J; junction bases unmatched: 9. There are 14 residues in the CDR3. The V gene's germline CDR1 is MNHEY and CDR2 SVGEGT. DNA of the CDR3: TGTGCCAGCAGTTACTCGTCACTAGCGGGCGGTGGGTTCTTC. This translates into CASSYSSLAGGGFF.

This chain links TRBV5-1 with TRBJ2-5; 7 bases agree with TRBD2. Germline CDR1 SGHRS, CDR2 YFSETQ. Trimming at V came to 4 bases and at J to 3 bases, leaving 6 bases not matched to a gene. The length of the CDR3 is 14 residues. The CDR3 DNA reads TGCGCCAGCAGCAGGGTAGCGGGTGAAGAGACCCAGTACTTC. Its translation is CASSRVAGEETQYF.

CDR3 residues: CASSWDRDSLNSKQFF. CDR3 nucleotides: TGTGCCAGCAGCTGGGACCGGGACTCCCTAAATTCAAAGCAGTTCTTC. The chain combines TRBV28 with TRBJ2-1, with D possibly TRBD2 on 6 matching bases. Trimming shortened V by 6 bases and J by 11 bases, and 26 bases separated the two germline ends. Germline V gene data show CDR1 as MDHEN and CDR2 as SYDVKM. This CDR3 spans 16 amino acids.

This clonotype was counted at least ten times. The V and J genes are TRBV20-1 and TRBJ2-7; no clear D. The CDR3 is 13 residues long. Germline values: CDR1 DFQATT, CDR2 SNEGSKA (reference sequence). V was pared by 3 bases and J by 7 bases, with 16 bases between. The CDR3, as DNA: TGCAGTGCTAGGGCCGGGCCCAAAAGGGAGCAGTACTTC. It translates to CSARAGPKREQYF.

This clonotype showed up just a few times. This chain links TRBV6-1 with TRBJ1-5; D not resolved. Between the trimmed V and J ends, which lost 6 bases and 0 bases, there was a span of 9 bases. The CDR3 has 14 residues. Per germline, CDR1 MNHNS and CDR2 SASEGT. CDR3 in amino acids: CASSPMNSNQPQHF. In DNA form, the CDR3 reads TGTGCCAGCAGCCCCATGAATAGCAATCAGCCCCAGCATTTT.

The chain recombines TRBV3-1 with TRBJ2-5; the D call may be TRBD1 or TRBD2 (5 bases each). CDR1 LGHDT and CDR2 YNNKEL come from the germline V gene (reference sequence). Trimming cost V 3 bases and J 5 bases, with 16 bases left between them. This CDR3 has 15 amino acids. The CDR3 reads CASSQVAWGGETQYF. CDR3 nucleotide sequence: TGTGCCAGCAGCCAGGTCGCCTGGGGCGGGGAGACCCAGTACTTC.

At least ten counts were recorded for this clonotype. J is TRBJ1-5 and V is TRBV7-9; possible D gene TRBD1, 6 bases. CDR3 size: 14 residues. V shed 5 bases and J shed 10 bases, with 18 bases lying between them. Germline loops: CDR1 SEHNR, CDR2 FQNEAQ (reference sequence). The CDR3 nucleotides read TGTGCCAGCAGCGTCCTAGAGGGAGGGGGTCCCCAGCATTTT. It encodes CASSVLEGGGPQHF.

In its sample, this clonotype was seen many times. The V call is TRBV25-1, the J call TRBJ2-7; D is possibly TRBD1 (6 bases). The ends were cut back, 6 bases at V and 4 bases at J, with 13 bases in the middle. CDR1 and CDR2 from the germline V gene are MGHDK and SYGVNS. The CDR3 covers 13 residues. For the CDR3, the DNA is TGTGCCAGCAGCAGGGGCTCCTTGTACGAGCAGTACTTC. Its protein is CASSRGSLYEQYF.

This clonotype turned up a few times. This chain links TRBV7-9 with TRBJ1-1; unclear D gene. Germline CDR1 is SEHNR and CDR2 is FQNEAQ (reference sequence). Trimming took off 5 bases at V and 0 bases at J, with 10 bases between the two ends. This CDR3 has 14 amino acids. In nucleotides, the CDR3 is TGTGCCAGCAGCCCGCGGACGTTGAACACTGAAGCTTTCTTT. Encoded protein: CASSPRTLNTEAFF. The complete variable domain, with remaining parts taken from reference TRBV7-9 and TRBJ1-1, reads DTGVSQNPRHKITKRGQNVTFRCDPISEHNRLYWYRQTLGQGPEFLTYFQNEAQLEKSRLLSDRFSAERPKGSFSTLEIQRTEQGDSAMYLCASSPRTLNTEAFFGQGTRLTVV.

This clonotype was seen only a few times. V gene TRBV5-4 combines with J gene TRBJ2-4, with 10 nucleotides matching TRBD2. The CDR3 is 18 amino acids. The V gene end was trimmed by 1 base and the J gene end by 1 base; junction bases not matched to a gene: 8. Germline-derived CDR1 and CDR2 are SGHNT and YYREEE (reference sequence). The CDR3 bases are TGTGCCAGCAGCTTGCAGCGGGGGGGTTCCCTGGCCAAAAACATTCAGTACTTC. Translating it yields CASSLQRGGSLAKNIQYF.

This clonotype has a handful of counts. V and J are TRBV11-2 and TRBJ2-5; D is undetermined. CDR1 is SGHAT and CDR2 is FQNNGV in the germline V gene. The CDR3 runs to 14 residues. V shed 3 bases and J shed 1 base, with 9 bases lying between them. The CDR3 sequence is CASSFFGLQETQYF. The CDR3 region has the DNA TGTGCCAGCAGCTTCTTCGGCCTCCAAGAGACCCAGTACTTC.